Each of the 26 T cell receptor beta chains below was sequenced from the same sample in a study of cytomegalovirus exposure and HLA in healthy donors. PCR employed 60 Vbeta and 13 Jbeta primers. Measured with immunoSEQ multiplex PCR; TCRdb has only the in-frame clones, and not every one. The sample comprises 100,000 to 150,000 clones, 65% to 90% of which are singletons, and about 3% rests with the top ten. What was sequenced was PBMCs. The receptor set was obtained from a woman aged 18-29 years in good health and CMV-seropositive.

This chain uses TRBV2 with TRBJ2-5; D is perhaps TRBD1 (6 bases). The CDR3 has 14 residues. The V end was cut by 7 bases, the J end by 2 bases, with 14 bases between. Germline assignment: CDR1 SNHLY and CDR2 FYNNEI. The CDR3 DNA reads TGTGCCAGCAACCGCGTCAGGGGACAAGAGACCCAGTACTTC. It encodes CASNRVRGQETQYF.

The chain recombines TRBV19 with TRBJ1-1; D is uncertain. This CDR3 has 14 residues. Germline CDR1 LNHDA, CDR2 SQIVND (reference sequence). With 8 bases removed from V and 0 bases from J, the gap between germline ends came to 13 bases. CDR3 sequence reads: CASGVGRLNTEAFF. The CDR3, as DNA: TGTGCCAGTGGGGTCGGGAGATTGAACACTGAAGCTTTCTTT.

V gene TRBV5-4 combines with J gene TRBJ2-6, with TRBD2 as a possible D gene (5 bases). The V gene's germline CDR1 is SGHNT and CDR2 YYREEE (reference sequence). The CDR3 totals 16 residues. The ends were cut back, 4 bases at V and 2 bases at J, with 13 bases in the middle. The CDR3 DNA reads as TGTGCCAGCAGCCAACTGGGGAGCCCTGGGGCCAACGTCCTGACTTTC. This translates into CASSQLGSPGANVLTF.

V usage is TRBV29-1 and J usage is TRBJ1-2, with 10 positions matching TRBD1. Germline V gene sequence: CDR1 SQVTM, CDR2 ANQGSEA. This CDR3 spans 14 amino acids. Losses at the gene ends were 4 bases for V and 8 bases for J; bases not matched to a gene: 10. CDR3 sequence reads: CSVGWGDRGQGYTF. In nucleotides, the CDR3 is TGCAGCGTTGGGTGGGGCGACAGGGGGCAAGGCTACACCTTC.

The chain links TRBV6-5 to TRBJ1-4; 7 nucleotides match TRBD1. Germline V CDR1 and CDR2: MNHEY, SVGAGI. The CDR3 is 15 residues long. V gave up 5 bases and J gave up 5 bases; unmatched junction bases: 8. For the CDR3, the DNA is TGTGCCAGCAGTCTCGGGCCAGGGGGAAATGAAAAACTGTTTTTT. Its translation: CASSLGPGGNEKLFF.

The chain employs TRBV19 and TRBJ2-2, with 11 bases that match TRBD1. This CDR3 region has 17 residues. The V segment lost 4 bases and the J segment 2 bases; nucleotides outside the gene matches: 6. Germline lookup yields CDR1 LNHDA and CDR2 SQIVND (reference sequence). CDR3 sequence: CASSTGTGGINTGELFF. The CDR3 DNA reads as TGTGCCAGTAGTACCGGGACAGGGGGGATAAACACCGGGGAGCTGTTTTTT.

This rearrangement joins TRBV6-6 to TRBJ1-2; maybe TRBD1 (5 bases). Trimming removed 6 bases from V and 8 bases from J, with 13 bases in between. Germline CDR1 is MNHNY and CDR2 is SVGAGI (reference sequence). This CDR3 is 12 amino acids long. Written as DNA, the CDR3 is TGTGCCAGCAGGGGGGAGGAATACGGCTACACCTTC. This sequence encodes CASRGEEYGYTF.

The chain joins TRBV6-5 to TRBJ2-2; D not certain. The CDR3 length is 15 residues. CDR1 is MNHEY, CDR2 SVGAGI, per germline. Trimming removed 2 bases at V and 2 bases at J, with 9 bases between. In DNA form, the CDR3 reads TGTGCCAGCAGTTACACCCAGGAAAACACCGGGGAGCTGTTTTTT. Translating gives CASSYTQENTGELFF.

CDR3 loop: CASINSANSPLHF. CDR3 nucleotides: TGTGCCAGCATTAACTCCGCTAATTCACCCCTCCACTTT. The genes are TRBV6-1 and TRBJ1-6; no reliable D call. V was cut by 7 bases and J by 6 bases, with 10 bases left in between. The CDR3 is 13 amino acids. Germline CDR1 reads MNHNS; CDR2 reads SASEGT.

The chain couples TRBV11-2 to TRBJ2-3; 7 nucleotides line up with TRBD2. V dropped 0 bases and J dropped 9; count of bases not matched to a gene: 12. Germline CDR1 SGHAT, CDR2 FQNNGV. This CDR3 is 16 amino acids long. CDR3 nucleotides: TGTGCCAGCAGCTTAGATCTTAGCCGTGGGGGGGGGACGCAGTATTTT. This encodes CASSLDLSRGGGTQYF.

This clone showed up just once. The genes are TRBV15 and TRBJ1-1; 8 bases match TRBD1. Unmatched junction bases numbered 8, after V lost 0 bases and J lost 5 bases. Per the germline V gene, CDR1 is LNHNV and CDR2 is YYDKDF (reference sequence). CDR3 length: 16 amino acids. In DNA form, the CDR3 reads TGTGCCACCAGCAGAGATCATGCACAGGGGGTGACTGAAGCTTTCTTT. It specifies CATSRDHAQGVTEAFF.

This clone appeared once. The chain links TRBV6-5 to TRBJ1-6; D call uncertain. The germline V and J ends were trimmed by 10 bases and 10 bases, with 17 bases remaining between them. Looked up from germline, CDR1 is MNHEY and CDR2 is SVGAGI. The CDR3 runs 13 residues. CDR3 loop: CATRIGVESPLHF. The CDR3 DNA reads as TGTGCCACCCGAATCGGGGTTGAATCACCCCTCCACTTT.

This chain joins TRBV4-1 and TRBJ1-1; D ambiguous. Between the trimmed V and J ends, which lost 1 base and 0 bases, there was a span of 15 bases. This CDR3 spans 17 amino acids. The germline CDR1 and CDR2 sequences are MGHRA and YSYEKL. The DNA for the CDR3 is TGCGCCAGCAGCCAAGGCACGGGTCCGGGATTGAACACTGAAGCTTTCTTT. This codes for CASSQGTGPGLNTEAFF.

The chain recombines TRBV7-9 with TRBJ1-2; D is unclear. Germline CDR1 reads SEHNR; CDR2 reads FQNEAQ (reference sequence). This CDR3 has 14 residues. Trimming removed 6 bases from V and 8 bases from J, with 19 bases in between. CDR3 loop: CASSSEGRSNGYTF. As DNA, the CDR3 is TGTGCCAGCAGTTCAGAGGGCAGGAGTAACGGCTACACCTTC.

This sequence joins TRBV2 and TRBJ1-6; D call uncertain. V lost 8 bases to trimming and J lost 4 bases, with 15 bases between them. CDR1 is SNHLY, CDR2 FYNNEI, per germline. The CDR3 consists of 15 residues. Here the CDR3 reads CASLEEGRYNSPLHF. CDR3 coding DNA: TGTGCCAGCCTCGAGGAAGGAAGGTATAATTCACCCCTCCACTTT.

The chain combines TRBV6-1 with TRBJ1-3, with D uncertain. The germline gives CDR1 MNHNS, CDR2 SASEGT. V was trimmed by 4 bases and J by 0 bases, leaving 22 bases between them. This CDR3 spans 19 amino acids. This CDR3 is CASSAPPGRKSHSGNTIYF. The CDR3 DNA sequence: TGTGCCAGCAGTGCTCCACCGGGTCGTAAGTCCCACTCTGGAAACACCATATATTTT.

The rearrangement uses TRBV19 and TRBJ1-1, with 8 bases fitting TRBD1. J lost 1 base, V lost 7 bases, and 8 bases had no gene match. CDR1 is LNHDA and CDR2 is SQIVND in the germline V gene (reference sequence). This CDR3 region has 15 residues. Here the CDR3 reads CASNQGGQGNTEAFF. DNA for the CDR3: TGTGCCAGTAATCAGGGAGGACAGGGGAACACTGAAGCTTTCTTT.

The chain couples TRBV10-3 to TRBJ2-2; TRBD1 is a possible D gene (6 bases). Germline V gene lookup returns CDR1 ENHRY and CDR2 SYGVKD. The length of the CDR3 is 15 residues. Deletions cut 2 bases from V and 5 bases from J, with 12 bases between. The CDR3 DNA sequence: TGTGCCATCAGTGAGGTCTTACAGGGAACCGGGGAGCTGTTTTTT. Translation: CAISEVLQGTGELFF.

This clone appeared a single time. As DNA, the CDR3 is TGTGCCAGCAGTTTAGGTAGGGGCTATGGCTACACCTTC. It translates to CASSLGRGYGYTF. This chain uses TRBV27 with TRBJ1-2; D possibly corresponds to TRBD1 (5 bases). Germline V lookup: CDR1 MNHEY, CDR2 SMNVEV (reference sequence). There are 13 residues in the CDR3. V was cut by 2 bases and J by 4 bases, with 8 bases left in between.

This clone appeared once. The gene calls are TRBV9 and TRBJ2-3; 7 positions match TRBD2. V trimming: 4 bases; J trimming: 0 bases; junction bases outside the gene matches: 5. The germline CDR1 and CDR2 sequences are SGDLS and YYNGEE. CDR3 length equals 15 residues. This CDR3 is CASSRGDPSTDTQYF. The CDR3 DNA reads as TGTGCCAGCAGCCGGGGGGATCCGAGCACAGATACGCAGTATTTT.

This clone has only one observation. This chain connects TRBV25-1 to TRBJ1-3, with D uncertain. This CDR3 contains 15 residues. Trimming removed 3 bases from V and 4 bases from J, with 13 bases in between. The germline V gene encodes CDR1 MGHDK and CDR2 SYGVNS. The CDR3 sequence is CASSDERRPGNTIYF. The CDR3, as DNA: TGTGCCAGCAGTGACGAAAGGAGACCCGGAAACACCATATATTTT.

This sequence joins TRBV7-6 and TRBJ2-7, with 7 nucleotides matching TRBD1. Germline CDR1 and CDR2: SGHVS and FNYEAQ. V gave up 4 bases and J gave up 3 bases; unmatched junction bases: 6. CDR3 size: 14 residues. This CDR3 reads CASSSGQDLYEQYF. CDR3 bases: TGTGCCAGCAGCTCCGGACAGGACCTCTACGAGCAGTACTTC.

The chain couples TRBV19 to TRBJ1-2; no clear D. Looked up from germline, CDR1 is LNHDA and CDR2 is SQIVND (reference sequence). V shed 1 base and J shed 3 bases, with 9 bases lying between them. This CDR3 contains 14 residues. CDR3 in amino acids: CASSIVWGDYGYTF. As DNA, the CDR3 is TGTGCCAGTAGTATAGTGTGGGGAGACTATGGCTACACCTTC.

The gene calls are TRBV18 and TRBJ1-1, with 7 bases identical to TRBD1. The junction had 12 bases not matched to a gene; V was cut back by 1 base and J by 10 bases. CDR1 KGHSH and CDR2 LQKENI come from the germline V gene. The CDR3 is 15 amino acids. The chain's CDR3 is CASSPRPARGERAFF. Here the CDR3 DNA reads TGTGCCAGCTCACCACGTCCTGCCAGGGGGGAACGAGCTTTCTTT.

The chain links TRBV29-1 to TRBJ2-7; D not resolved. The length of the CDR3 is 11 residues. Trimming took 6 bases from V and 5 from J, leaving 11 bases between them. CDR1 is SQVTM and CDR2 is ANQGSEA in the germline V gene. CDR3 region: CSVVEFDEQYF. The CDR3 DNA is TGCAGCGTCGTCGAGTTCGACGAGCAGTACTTC.

This chain links TRBV2 with TRBJ2-6, with D perhaps TRBD1 (5 bases). V lost 4 bases and J 0 bases, leaving 16 bases between the germline ends. The CDR3 is 18 residues long. The V gene's germline CDR1 is SNHLY and CDR2 FYNNEI. Written as DNA, the CDR3 is TGTGCCAGCAGTGTTGACAGAATCAAGAGCTCTGGGGCCAACGTCCTGACTTTC. Translation gives CASSVDRIKSSGANVLTF.